This TCR beta chain comes out of a study of radiation and T cells in renal cell carcinoma. With 6 bases removed from V and 2 bases from J, the gap between germline ends came to 14 bases. The CDR3 covers 14 residues. Germline-derived CDR1 and CDR2 are SGHDT and YYEEEE. Time point denoted: blood 2 weeks post-SBRT. Treatment described: 15 Gy SBRT to primary tumor, nephrectomy 4 weeks later. The patient's renal cell carcinoma had clear cell pathology. Profiled with immunoSEQ multiplex PCR; TCRdb holds only in-frame clones, not every one. The sample contains some 120,000 clones, 80% to 90% of which appear only once.

The clonotype comes from a woman aged 55-69 years with renal cell carcinoma. The gene calls are TRBV5-6 and TRBJ1-2; possibly TRBD1 for D (6 bases). The material sequenced was blood, taken from a patient whose treatment included radiotherapy and nephrectomy. This CDR3 reads CASNLQTGNYGYTF. The CDR3 bases are TGTGCCAGCAACCTTCAGACAGGCAACTATGGCTACACCTTC.